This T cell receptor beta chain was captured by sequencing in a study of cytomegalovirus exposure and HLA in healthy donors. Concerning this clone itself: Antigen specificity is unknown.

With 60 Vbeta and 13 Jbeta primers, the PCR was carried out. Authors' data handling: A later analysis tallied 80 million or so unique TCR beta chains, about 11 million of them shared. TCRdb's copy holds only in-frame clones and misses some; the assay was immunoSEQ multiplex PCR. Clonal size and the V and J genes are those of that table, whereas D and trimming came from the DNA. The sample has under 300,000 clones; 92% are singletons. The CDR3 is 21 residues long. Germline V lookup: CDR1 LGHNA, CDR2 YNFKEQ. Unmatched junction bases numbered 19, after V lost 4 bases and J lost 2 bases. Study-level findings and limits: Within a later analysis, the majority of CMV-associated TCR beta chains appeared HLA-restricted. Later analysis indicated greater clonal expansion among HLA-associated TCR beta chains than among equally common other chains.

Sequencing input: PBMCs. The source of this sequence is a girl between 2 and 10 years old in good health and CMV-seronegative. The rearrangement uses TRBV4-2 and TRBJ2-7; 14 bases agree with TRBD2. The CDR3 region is CASSPGQAKGTSGRLTYEQYF. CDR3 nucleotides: TGTGCCAGCAGCCCCGGACAGGCGAAAGGGACTAGCGGGAGACTTACCTACGAGCAGTACTTC.